This TCR beta chain was documented in a study of shared T cell receptors in the human thymus. Produced via immunoSEQ multiplex PCR; TCRdb's table is partial and in-frame only. The table shows more than 550,000 clones, with approximately 89% occurring only once. The CDR3 covers 13 residues. Trimming took off 6 bases at V and 4 bases at J, with 12 bases between the two ends. CDR1 and CDR2 (germline): MDHEN, SYDVKM. These data also formed part of another study, on human thymus T cells. That work states: Healthy Finnish infants undergoing corrective surgery for congenital heart defects were the donors. Resected material from corrective heart surgery provided the thymus tissue analysed. Apparent bias marked the V and J gene usage of thymic and blood repertoires. Unrelated individuals had highly overlapping thymic repertoires, as reported in related research.

The receptor was derived from a boy under two years old with a congenital heart defect. The chain uses TRBV28 and TRBJ1-2; D perhaps matches TRBD1 (5 bases). The specimen sequenced was thymocytes. The CDR3 is CASRGTGSYGYTF. CDR3 sequence (DNA): TGTGCCAGCAGGGGTACAGGTAGCTATGGCTACACCTTC.